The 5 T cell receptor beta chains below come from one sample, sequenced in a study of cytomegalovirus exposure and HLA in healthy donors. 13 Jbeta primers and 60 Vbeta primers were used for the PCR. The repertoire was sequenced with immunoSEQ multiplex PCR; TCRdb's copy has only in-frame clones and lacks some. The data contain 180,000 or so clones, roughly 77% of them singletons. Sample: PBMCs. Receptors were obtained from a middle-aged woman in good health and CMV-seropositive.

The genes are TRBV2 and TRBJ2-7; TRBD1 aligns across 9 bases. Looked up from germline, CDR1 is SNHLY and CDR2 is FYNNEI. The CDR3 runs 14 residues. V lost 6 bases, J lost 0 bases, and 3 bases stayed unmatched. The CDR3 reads CASSTGGLSYEQYF. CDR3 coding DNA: TGTGCCAGCAGCACAGGGGGCCTCTCCTACGAGCAGTACTTC. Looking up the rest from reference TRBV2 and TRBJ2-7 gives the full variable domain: EPEVTQTPSHQVTQMGQEVILRCVPISNHLYFYWYRQILGQKVEFLVSFYNNEISEKSEIFDDQFSVERPDGSNFTLKIRSTKLEDSAMYFCASSTGGLSYEQYFGPGTRLTVT.

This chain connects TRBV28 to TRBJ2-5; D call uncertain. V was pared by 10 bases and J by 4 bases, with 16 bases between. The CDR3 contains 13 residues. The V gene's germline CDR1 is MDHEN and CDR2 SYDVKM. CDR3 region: CATRESAGETQYF. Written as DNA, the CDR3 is TGTGCCACCCGCGAGTCCGCAGGAGAGACCCAGTACTTC.

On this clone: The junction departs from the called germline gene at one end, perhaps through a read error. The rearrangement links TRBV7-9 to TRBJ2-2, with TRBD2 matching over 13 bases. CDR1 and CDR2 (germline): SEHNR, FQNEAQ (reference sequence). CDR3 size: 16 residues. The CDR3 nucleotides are TGTTCCAGCAGCTCCGGACTAGCGGGAGTTACCGGGGAGCTGTTTTTT. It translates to CSSSSGLAGVTGELFF.

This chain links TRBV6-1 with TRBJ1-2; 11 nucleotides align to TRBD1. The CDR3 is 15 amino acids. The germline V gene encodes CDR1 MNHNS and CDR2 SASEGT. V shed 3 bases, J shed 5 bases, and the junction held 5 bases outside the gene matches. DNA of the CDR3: TGTGCCAGCAGTGACGGGACAGGGGGTCCTTATGGCTACACCTTC. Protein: CASSDGTGGPYGYTF.

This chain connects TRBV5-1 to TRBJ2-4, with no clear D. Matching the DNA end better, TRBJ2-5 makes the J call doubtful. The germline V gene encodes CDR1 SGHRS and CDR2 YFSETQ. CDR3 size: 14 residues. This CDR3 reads CASSLNNPGQTQYF. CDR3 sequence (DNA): TGCGCCAGCAGCTTGAACAACCCCGGACAGACCCAGTACTTC.